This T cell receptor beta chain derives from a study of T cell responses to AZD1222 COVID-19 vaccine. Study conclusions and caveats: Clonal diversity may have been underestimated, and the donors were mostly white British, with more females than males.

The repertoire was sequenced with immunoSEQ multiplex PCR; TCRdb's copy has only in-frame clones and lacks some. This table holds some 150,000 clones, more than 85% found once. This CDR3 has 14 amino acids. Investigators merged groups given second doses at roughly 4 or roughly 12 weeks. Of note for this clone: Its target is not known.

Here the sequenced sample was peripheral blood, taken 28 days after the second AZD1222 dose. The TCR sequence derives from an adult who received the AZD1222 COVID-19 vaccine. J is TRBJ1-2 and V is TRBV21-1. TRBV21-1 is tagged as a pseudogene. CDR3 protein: CASSKRPLYYGYTF. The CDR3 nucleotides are TGTGCCAGCAGCAAACGCCCGCTGTATTATGGCTACACCTTC.